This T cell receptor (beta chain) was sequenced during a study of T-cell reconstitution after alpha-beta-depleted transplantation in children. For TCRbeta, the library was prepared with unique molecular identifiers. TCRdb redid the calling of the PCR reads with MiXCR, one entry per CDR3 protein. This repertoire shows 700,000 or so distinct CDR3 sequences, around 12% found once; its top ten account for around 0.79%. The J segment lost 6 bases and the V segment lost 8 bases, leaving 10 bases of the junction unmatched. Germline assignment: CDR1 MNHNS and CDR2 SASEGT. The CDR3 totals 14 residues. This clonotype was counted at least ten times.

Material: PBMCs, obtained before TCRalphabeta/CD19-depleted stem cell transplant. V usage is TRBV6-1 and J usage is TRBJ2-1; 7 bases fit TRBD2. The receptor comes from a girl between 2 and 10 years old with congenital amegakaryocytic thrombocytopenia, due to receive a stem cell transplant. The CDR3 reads CASARDYNLNEQFF. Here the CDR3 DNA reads TGTGCCAGCGCCCGGGACTATAATCTCAATGAGCAGTTCTTC.